A single sample gave rise to the 21 T cell receptor beta chains below, sequenced in a study of control samples from healthy donors and cancer patients (dated by TCRdb to about 2020). Library construction relied on the immunoSEQ multiplex PCR assay. Held by TCRdb, this immuneACCESS table contains in-frame sequences only and omits some clones. Under half of the omission traces to an unresolved V gene where checked; the cause of the rest is unknown. In this sample the table shows about 220,000 clones, just under 95% of which occur a single time. The ten largest clones represent approximately 1.6% of the sample. Specimen: blood. Receptors originate from a man aged 45 to 65 in good health.

The DNA for the CDR3 is TGTGCCAGCCGGGGAGGGCCTACGAACACTGAAGCTTTCTTT. The encoded protein is CASRGGPTNTEAFF. The chain links TRBV6-5 to TRBJ1-1; D is unresolved. The CDR3 runs 14 residues. V lost 8 bases and J lost 1, with 14 bases in between. The germline CDR1 and CDR2 sequences are MNHEY and SVGAGI.

The chain recombines TRBV30 with TRBJ1-5; D is perhaps TRBD1 (5 bases). This CDR3 contains 16 residues. V lost 6 bases, J lost 0 bases, and 18 bases lay in between. Looked up from germline, CDR1 is GTSNPN and CDR2 is SVGIG (reference sequence). CDR3 loop: CACQPEGRYSNQPQHF. The CDR3 nucleotides read TGTGCCTGTCAACCCGAGGGGCGTTATAGCAATCAGCCCCAGCATTTT.

This chain uses TRBV2 with TRBJ1-6; 7 bases are a match to TRBD1. J gave up 6 bases and V 6 bases, and 11 bases lay outside the gene matches. The CDR3 runs 16 residues. Per the germline V gene, CDR1 is SNHLY and CDR2 is FYNNEI. CDR3 amino acids: CASRVDTGAINSPLHF. Written as DNA, the CDR3 is TGTGCCAGCAGGGTAGATACAGGGGCGATTAATTCACCCCTCCACTTT.

This clone was observed a handful of times. J is TRBJ1-1 and V is TRBV9, with 8 bases matching TRBD1. Germline V CDR1 and CDR2: SGDLS, YYNGEE. CDR3 length: 18 residues. V dropped 0 bases and J dropped 7; count of bases not matched to a gene: 17. The CDR3 DNA sequence: TGTGCCAGCAGCGTAGGACCCACGTCGGACAGGGTGAATGGTGAAGCTTTCTTT. Translating gives CASSVGPTSDRVNGEAFF.

The chain has TRBV7-2 and TRBJ1-6; D not certain. Germline lookup yields CDR1 SGHTA and CDR2 FQGNSA. V lost 1 base and J lost 9, with 16 bases in between. The CDR3 extends over 16 amino acids. The CDR3 protein is CASSLDRLAGGSPLHF. The DNA for the CDR3 is TGTGCCAGCAGCTTAGATAGGCTGGCAGGTGGTTCACCCCTCCACTTT.

The V call is TRBV29-1, the J call TRBJ2-3; 7 positions match TRBD1. The ends lost 7 bases at V and 5 bases at J; junction bases unmatched: 9. The CDR3 spans 13 residues. Germline V gene data show CDR1 as SQVTM and CDR2 as ANQGSEA. The CDR3 DNA reads TGCAGCGCTGCGCCGGGACAGAGAGATACGCAGTATTTT. This codes for CSAAPGQRDTQYF.

The chain uses TRBV7-2 and TRBJ2-3; D may be TRBD2 (6 bases). Germline V lookup: CDR1 SGHTA, CDR2 FQGNSA. V lost 1 base to trimming and J lost 1 base, with 9 bases between them. This CDR3 spans 15 amino acids. CDR3 residues: CASSLGSSGTDTQYF. CDR3 DNA sequence: TGTGCCAGCAGCTTAGGGTCTAGCGGCACAGATACGCAGTATTTT. The full variable domain, completed using reference TRBV7-2 and TRBJ2-3, is GAGVSQSPSNKVTEKGKDVELRCDPISGHTALYWYRQSLGQGLEFLIYFQGNSAPDKSGLPSDRFSAERTGGSVSTLTIQRTQQEDSAVYLCASSLGSSGTDTQYFGPGTRLTVL.

This clone was observed a single time. The V call is TRBV5-4, the J call TRBJ1-2, with TRBD1 identical over 7 bases. Germline V gene data show CDR1 as SGHNT and CDR2 as YYREEE (reference sequence). The CDR3 spans 14 residues. J was trimmed by 4 bases and V by 0 bases; bases with no gene match: 3. The CDR3 sequence: CASSLGQGVYGYTF. CDR3 DNA sequence: TGTGCCAGCAGCTTGGGACAGGGCGTCTATGGCTACACCTTC.

V and J are TRBV6-2 or TRBV6-3 and TRBJ1-1; 8 bases match TRBD1. Germline-derived CDR1 and CDR2 are MNHEY and SVGEGT. The CDR3 is 15 residues long. The trim removed 6 bases at V and 3 bases at J, leaving 9 bases unmatched. The CDR3 here is CASSLLDRGDTEAFF. In nucleotides, the CDR3 is TGTGCCAGCAGCCTATTAGACAGGGGCGACACTGAAGCTTTCTTT.

J is TRBJ2-1 and V is TRBV9, with 13 bases fitting TRBD2. This CDR3 spans 17 amino acids. V gave up 4 bases and J gave up 5 bases; unmatched junction bases: 9. The germline gives CDR1 SGDLS, CDR2 YYNGEE. The CDR3 DNA reads as TGTGCCAGCAGCCCTAGAGAAGGGACTAGCGGGGACAATGAGCAGTTCTTC. It yields the protein CASSPREGTSGDNEQFF.

J is TRBJ1-5 and V is TRBV3-1 (or the pseudogene TRBV3-2), with D hard to call. This CDR3 spans 17 amino acids. Germline V gene sequence: CDR1 LGHDT, CDR2 YNNKEL (reference sequence). The V end was cut by 0 bases, the J end by 2 bases, with 14 bases between. CDR3 protein: CASSQDSPTGRNQPQHF. The CDR3 DNA is TGTGCCAGCAGCCAAGATTCCCCGACCGGTCGCAATCAGCCCCAGCATTTT.

This clone appeared a single time. This chain links TRBV3-1 (or the pseudogene TRBV3-2) with TRBJ2-7; D remains ambiguous. The V and J ends lost 1 base and 3 bases respectively, with 16 bases between them. This CDR3 is built from 16 residues. Germline values: CDR1 LGHDT, CDR2 YNNKEL (reference sequence). CDR3: CASSQGIRTPCYEQYF. CDR3 DNA sequence: TGTGCCAGCAGCCAAGGAATAAGGACGCCTTGCTACGAGCAGTACTTC.

The chain recombines TRBV5-1 with TRBJ1-3, with D tentatively TRBD1 (6 bases). CDR3 length equals 14 residues. Germline loops: CDR1 SGHRS, CDR2 YFSETQ. Trimming took 7 bases from V and 0 from J, leaving 11 bases between them. CDR3 nucleotides: TGCGCCAGCGGCCAGGGGAGCTCTGGAAACACCATATATTTT. This sequence encodes CASGQGSSGNTIYF. Full variable domain (missing parts from reference TRBV5-1 and TRBJ1-3): KAGVTQTPRYLIKTRGQQVTLSCSPISGHRSVSWYQQTPGQGLQFLFEYFSETQRNKGNFPGRFSGRQFSNSRSEMNVSTLELGDSALYLCASGQGSSGNTIYFGEGSWLTVV.

J is TRBJ1-1 and V is TRBV5-1; 8 bases fit TRBD1. Germline V gene data show CDR1 as SGHRS and CDR2 as YFSETQ. With V trimmed by 0 bases and J by 5 bases, 12 bases remained unmatched. This CDR3 spans 17 amino acids. The DNA for the CDR3 is TGCGCCAGCAGCTTGGCTCGGGACAGGTTAGTTGGTACTGAAGCTTTCTTT. As protein: CASSLARDRLVGTEAFF.

This clone was seen just once. V usage is TRBV19 and J usage is TRBJ2-2; D possibly matches TRBD1 or TRBD2 (5 bases each). V lost 6 bases to trimming and J lost 5 bases, with 16 bases between them. The CDR3 is made up of 15 amino acids. CDR1 LNHDA and CDR2 SQIVND come from the germline V gene (reference sequence). This CDR3 is CASSSGPQGTGELFF. In DNA, the CDR3 is TGTGCCAGTAGCTCGGGACCCCAGGGAACCGGGGAGCTGTTTTTT.

V is TRBV28 and J is TRBJ1-4; TRBD1 matches at 7 bases. Germline CDR1 is MDHEN and CDR2 is SYDVKM. CDR3 length equals 13 residues. Unmatched junction bases numbered 1, after V lost 6 bases and J lost 3 bases. CDR3 nucleotide sequence: TGTGCCAGCAGGGGACAGCCTAATGAAAAACTGTTTTTT. Encoded protein: CASRGQPNEKLFF. Variable domain in full (rest from reference TRBV28 and TRBJ1-4): DVKVTQSSRYLVKRTGEKVFLECVQDMDHENMFWYRQDPGLGLRLIYFSYDVKMKEKGDIPEGYSVSREKKERFSLILESASTNQTSMYLCASRGQPNEKLFFGSGTQLSVL.

The count of this clone is one. This chain uses TRBV6-5 with TRBJ2-1; D could derive from TRBD1 or TRBD2 (5 bases each). Per germline, CDR1 MNHEY and CDR2 SVGAGI. The CDR3 sequence is 15 residues long. V was pared by 6 bases and J by 9 bases, with 21 bases between. The CDR3 region is CASSRPGPARGEQFF. In DNA, the CDR3 is TGTGCCAGCAGCCGCCCGGGACCGGCCCGGGGTGAGCAGTTCTTC.

To note about this clone: One end of the junction fails to match germline, which may point to a read error. Other DNA sequences in this specimen translate into the identical CDR3. The rearrangement links TRBV19 to TRBJ1-1, with D perhaps TRBD1 (5 bases). Germline values: CDR1 LNHDA, CDR2 SQIVND (reference sequence). The CDR3 sequence is 15 residues long. This CDR3 reads CASSIDPGSNTEAFF. The CDR3 region has the DNA TGTGCCAGTAGTATAGATCCAGGGTCGAACACTGAAGCTTTTTTT.

The chain couples TRBV9 to TRBJ1-2; TRBD1 is a possible D gene (6 bases). Germline values: CDR1 SGDLS, CDR2 YYNGEE. The CDR3 has 13 residues. V was cut by 0 bases and J by 3 bases, with 6 bases left in between. The CDR3 protein is CASSVGTDYGYTF. The CDR3 DNA reads TGTGCCAGCAGCGTAGGGACAGACTATGGCTACACCTTC.

The V and J genes are TRBV2 and TRBJ1-1; 9 nucleotides line up with TRBD1. Germline CDR1 is SNHLY and CDR2 is FYNNEI. This CDR3 is built from 14 residues. With V trimmed by 9 bases and J by 0 bases, 5 bases remained unmatched. The DNA for the CDR3 is TGTGCCAGTAACAGGGGGCCCATGAACACTGAAGCTTTCTTT. Protein sequence: CASNRGPMNTEAFF.

This clone was seen only a few times. This sequence joins TRBV3-1 (or the pseudogene TRBV3-2) and TRBJ1-6; 7 bases fit TRBD1. CDR3 length equals 16 residues. Germline CDR1 reads LGHDT; CDR2 reads YNNKEL (reference sequence). The ends lost 1 base at V and 7 bases at J; junction bases unmatched: 7. The CDR3 region has the DNA TGTGCCAGCAGCCAAGGTTCACAGGGGATGAATTCACCCCTCCACTTT. It translates to CASSQGSQGMNSPLHF.